This T cell receptor (beta chain) comes out of a study of cytomegalovirus exposure and HLA in healthy donors. Findings of the study overall: Cytomegalovirus status was reportedly diagnosed by the classifier with high specificity and sensitivity.

A note on this clone: Antigen specificity is unknown.

Here immunoSEQ multiplex PCR was the method, and the copy in TCRdb shows in-frame clones only, minus some. The sample lists around 140,000 clones, about 91% occurring once. This TCR was sampled from a young man in good health and CMV-seropositive. Sequencing was carried out using PBMCs.

In DNA form, the CDR3 reads TGTGCCAGCAGCCTGATCGGTAGTAAGCCCCAGCATTTT. This translates into CASSLIGSKPQHF. This rearrangement joins TRBV27 to TRBJ1-5; D remains unclear. Germline V gene lookup returns CDR1 MNHEY and CDR2 SMNVEV (reference sequence). The CDR3 is 13 amino acids. V was cut by 6 bases and J by 8 bases, with 14 bases left in between.